This entry is about one T cell receptor (beta chain). The sample belongs to a study of control samples from healthy donors and cancer patients. Only in-frame clones appear in the TCRdb table, and some are missing; sequencing was by immunoSEQ multiplex PCR. This sample has about 100,000 clones, with almost 90% found just once. The TCR originated in a man aged 25 to 40 in good health. Sequenced sample: blood.

The chain's CDR3 is CASHPGRDTDTQYF. The CDR3 DNA sequence: TGTGCCAGCCACCCTGGGAGGGACACAGATACGCAGTATTTT. The chain is built from TRBV28 and TRBJ2-3, with TRBD2 identical over 7 bases. Per germline, CDR1 MDHEN and CDR2 SYDVKM. The length of the CDR3 is 14 residues. The ends lost 8 bases at V and 2 bases at J; junction bases unmatched: 7.